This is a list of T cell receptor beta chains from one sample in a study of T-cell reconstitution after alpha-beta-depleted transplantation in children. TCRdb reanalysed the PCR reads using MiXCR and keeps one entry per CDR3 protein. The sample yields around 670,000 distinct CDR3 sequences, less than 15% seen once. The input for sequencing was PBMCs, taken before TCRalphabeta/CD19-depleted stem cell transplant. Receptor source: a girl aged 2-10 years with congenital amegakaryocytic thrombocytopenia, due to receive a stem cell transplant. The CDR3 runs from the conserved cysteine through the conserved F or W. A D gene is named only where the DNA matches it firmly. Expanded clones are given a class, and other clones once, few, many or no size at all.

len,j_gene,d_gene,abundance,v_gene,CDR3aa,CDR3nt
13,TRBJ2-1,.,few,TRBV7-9,CASSIKTGHEQFF,TGTGCCAGCAGCATAAAGACAGGCCATGAGCAGTTCTTC
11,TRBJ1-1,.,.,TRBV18,CASSPISEAFF,TGTGCCAGCTCACCAATCTCTGAAGCTTTCTTT
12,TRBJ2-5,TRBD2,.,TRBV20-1,CSAERGQETQYF,TGCAGTGCTGAGCGGGGTCAAGAGACCCAGTACTTC
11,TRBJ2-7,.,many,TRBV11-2,CASSLSDEQYF,TGTGCCAGCAGCTTAAGTGACGAGCAGTACTTC
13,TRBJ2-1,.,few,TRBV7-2,CASSPIQLGEQFF,TGTGCCAGCAGCCCGATCCAGCTTGGTGAGCAGTTCTTC
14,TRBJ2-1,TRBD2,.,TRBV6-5,CASSWIAGDNEQFF,TGTGCCAGCAGTTGGATCGCGGGAGACAATGAGCAGTTCTTC
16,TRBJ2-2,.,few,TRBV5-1,CASSPMVGLDTGELFF,TGCGCCAGCAGCCCAATGGTTGGTTTGGACACCGGGGAGCTGTTTTTT
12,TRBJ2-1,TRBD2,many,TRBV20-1,CSGNSGSDEQFF,TGCAGTGGGAATAGCGGGAGTGATGAGCAGTTCTTC
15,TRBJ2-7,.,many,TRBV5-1,CASSFLGQGSYEQYF,TGCGCCAGCAGCTTTTTGGGGCAGGGATCGTACGAGCAGTACTTC
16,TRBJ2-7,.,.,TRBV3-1,CASSQVTGRGPNEQYF,TGTGCCAGCAGCCAAGTAACGGGGAGAGGACCCAACGAGCAGTACTTC
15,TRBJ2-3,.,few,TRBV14,CASSQVDYRPDTQYF,TGTGCCAGCAGCCAAGTGGACTACCGACCAGATACGCAGTATTTT
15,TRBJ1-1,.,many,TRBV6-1,CASCDVGAKDTEAFF,TGTGCCAGCTGTGATGTGGGGGCGAAGGACACTGAAGCTTTCTTT
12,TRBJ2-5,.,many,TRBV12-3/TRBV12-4,CASSHSYETQYF,TGTGCCAGCAGCCATTCTTATGAGACCCAGTACTTC
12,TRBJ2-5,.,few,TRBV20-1,CSASPEQETQYF,TGCAGTGCTAGCCCGGAACAAGAGACCCAGTACTTC
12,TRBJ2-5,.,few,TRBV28,CARLSVVETQYF,TGTGCCAGACTCTCGGTGGTAGAGACCCAGTACTTC
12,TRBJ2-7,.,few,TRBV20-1,CSARDDQYEQYF,TGCAGTGCTAGAGATGACCAGTACGAGCAGTACTTC
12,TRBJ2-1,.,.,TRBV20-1,CSAKITGSEQFF,TGCAGTGCTAAAATAACAGGATCTGAGCAGTTCTTC
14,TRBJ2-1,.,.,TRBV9,CASSVELSGNEQFF,TGTGCCAGCAGCGTAGAGCTTAGCGGCAATGAGCAGTTCTTC
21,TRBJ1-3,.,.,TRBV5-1,CASSEGLWTCLWFFMRNTIYF,TGCGCCAGCAGCGAAGGATTATGGACATGCCTGTGGTTCTTTATGAGAAACACCATATATTTT
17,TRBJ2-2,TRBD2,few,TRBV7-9,CASSPLGTSEFTGELFF,TGTGCCAGCAGCCCCCTAGGGACTAGCGAGTTTACCGGGGAGCTGTTTTTT
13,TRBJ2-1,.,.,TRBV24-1,CATSDRDLGEQFF,TGTGCCACCAGTGATCGGGACCTGGGGGAGCAGTTCTTC
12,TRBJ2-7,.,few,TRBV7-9,CASSGEGVAQYF,TGTGCCAGCAGCGGAGAAGGTGTTGCGCAGTACTTC
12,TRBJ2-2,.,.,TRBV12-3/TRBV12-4,CASLPLTGELFF,TGTGCCAGCCTCCCTCTCACCGGGGAGCTGTTTTTT
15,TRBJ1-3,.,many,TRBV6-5,CASSYRQDAGNTIYF,TGTGCCAGCAGTTACCGACAGGACGCTGGAAACACCATATATTTT
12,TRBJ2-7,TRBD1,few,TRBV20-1,CSARQGDYEQYF,TGCAGTGCTCGACAGGGAGACTACGAGCAGTACTTC
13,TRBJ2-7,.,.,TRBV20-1,CSARSGLEDEQYF,TGCAGTGCTAGGTCAGGCCTCGAGGACGAGCAGTACTTC
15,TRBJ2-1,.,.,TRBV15,CATSGTELAANEQFF,TGTGCCACCAGCGGGACGGAATTAGCGGCCAATGAGCAGTTCTTC